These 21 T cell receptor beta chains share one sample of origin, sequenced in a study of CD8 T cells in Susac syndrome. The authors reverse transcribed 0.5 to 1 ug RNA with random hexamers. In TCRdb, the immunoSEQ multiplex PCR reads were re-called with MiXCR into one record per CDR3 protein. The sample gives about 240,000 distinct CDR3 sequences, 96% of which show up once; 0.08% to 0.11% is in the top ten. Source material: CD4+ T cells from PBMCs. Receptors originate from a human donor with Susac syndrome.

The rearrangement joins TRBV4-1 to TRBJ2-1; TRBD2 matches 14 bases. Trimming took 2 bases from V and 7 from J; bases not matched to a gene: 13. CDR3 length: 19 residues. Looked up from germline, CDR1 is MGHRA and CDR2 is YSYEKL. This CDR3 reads CASSQIGLAGGPGGNEQFF. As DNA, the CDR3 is TGCGCCAGCAGCCAAATAGGACTAGCGGGAGGCCCCGGGGGTAATGAGCAGTTCTTC.

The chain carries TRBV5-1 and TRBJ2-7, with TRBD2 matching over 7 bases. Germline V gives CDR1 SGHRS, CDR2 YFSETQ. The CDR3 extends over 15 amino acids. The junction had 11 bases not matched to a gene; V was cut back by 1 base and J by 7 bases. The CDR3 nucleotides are TGCGCCAGCAGCTTGATATTAGCGGGTCCAAGAGAGCAGTACTTC. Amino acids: CASSLILAGPREQYF.

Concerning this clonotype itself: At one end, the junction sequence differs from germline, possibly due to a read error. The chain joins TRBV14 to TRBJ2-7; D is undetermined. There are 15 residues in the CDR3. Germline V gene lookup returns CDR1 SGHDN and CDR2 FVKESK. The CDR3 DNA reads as TGTGCCAGCAACCAAGGTCCAATCACCTCCTACGAGCAGTACTTC. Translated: CASNQGPITSYEQYF.

The CDR3 DNA reads TGCAGCGTTGCCGACAGGAAGGGCGGCTACACCTTC. Protein sequence: CSVADRKGGYTF. This sequence joins TRBV29-1 and TRBJ1-2, with a weak D call TRBD1 (6 bases). Trimming took 4 bases from V and 8 from J, leaving 14 bases between them. The CDR3 is 12 residues long. Per the germline V gene, CDR1 is SQVTM and CDR2 is ANQGSEA.

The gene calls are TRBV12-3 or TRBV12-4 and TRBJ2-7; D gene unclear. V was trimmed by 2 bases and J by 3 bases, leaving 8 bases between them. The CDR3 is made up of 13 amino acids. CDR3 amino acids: CASSLSSNYEQYF. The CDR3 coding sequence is TGTGCCAGCAGTTTAAGCAGCAACTACGAGCAGTACTTC.

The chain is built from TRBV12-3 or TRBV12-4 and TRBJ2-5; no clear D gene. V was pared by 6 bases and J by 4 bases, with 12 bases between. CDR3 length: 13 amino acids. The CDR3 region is CASSPLRGETQYF. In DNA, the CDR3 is TGTGCCAGCAGCCCCCTTAGAGGAGAGACCCAGTACTTC.

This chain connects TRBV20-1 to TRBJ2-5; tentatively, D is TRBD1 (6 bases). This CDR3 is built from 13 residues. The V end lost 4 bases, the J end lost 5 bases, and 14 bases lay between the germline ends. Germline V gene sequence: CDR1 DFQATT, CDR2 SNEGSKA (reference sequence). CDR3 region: CSAKARGYETQYF. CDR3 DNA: TGCAGTGCTAAGGCCAGGGGATATGAGACCCAGTACTTC.

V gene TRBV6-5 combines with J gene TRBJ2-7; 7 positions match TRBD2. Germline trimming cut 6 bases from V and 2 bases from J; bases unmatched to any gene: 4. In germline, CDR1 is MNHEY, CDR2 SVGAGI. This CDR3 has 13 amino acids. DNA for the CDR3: TGTGCCAGCAGCGCCGGGACTACCTACGAGCAGTACTTC. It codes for CASSAGTTYEQYF.

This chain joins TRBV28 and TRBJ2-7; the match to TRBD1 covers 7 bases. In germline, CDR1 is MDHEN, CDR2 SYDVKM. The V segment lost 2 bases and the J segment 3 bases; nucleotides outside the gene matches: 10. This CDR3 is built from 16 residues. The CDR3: CASSLAGTEILYEQYF. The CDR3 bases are TGTGCCAGCAGTTTAGCCGGGACAGAGATTCTCTACGAGCAGTACTTC. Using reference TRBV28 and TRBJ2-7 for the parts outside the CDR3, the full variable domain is DVKVTQSSRYLVKRTGEKVFLECVQDMDHENMFWYRQDPGLGLRLIYFSYDVKMKEKGDIPEGYSVSREKKERFSLILESASTNQTSMYLCASSLAGTEILYEQYFGPGTRLTVT.

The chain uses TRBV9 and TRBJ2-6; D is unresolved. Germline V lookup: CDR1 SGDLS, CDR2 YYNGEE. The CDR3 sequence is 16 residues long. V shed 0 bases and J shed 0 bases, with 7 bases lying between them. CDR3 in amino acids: CASSVVRTSGANVLTF. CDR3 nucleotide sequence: TGTGCCAGCAGCGTAGTGAGGACCTCTGGGGCCAACGTCCTGACTTTC. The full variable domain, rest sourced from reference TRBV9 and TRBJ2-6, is DSGVTQTPKHLITATGQRVTLRCSPRSGDLSVYWYQQSLDQGLQFLIQYYNGEERAKGNILERFSAQQFPDLHSELNLSSLELGDSALYFCASSVVRTSGANVLTFGAGSRLTVL.

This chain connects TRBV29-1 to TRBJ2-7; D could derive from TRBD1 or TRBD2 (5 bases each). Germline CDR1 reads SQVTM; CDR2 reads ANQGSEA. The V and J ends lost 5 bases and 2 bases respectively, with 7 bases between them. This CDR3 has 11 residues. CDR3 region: CSVLGAYEQYF. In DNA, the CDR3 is TGCAGCGTTCTGGGGGCCTACGAGCAGTACTTC.

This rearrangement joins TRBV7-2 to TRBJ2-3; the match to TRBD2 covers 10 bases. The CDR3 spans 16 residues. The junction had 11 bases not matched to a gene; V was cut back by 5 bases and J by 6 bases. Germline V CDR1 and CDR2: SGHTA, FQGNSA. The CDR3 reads CASSQRAGGLLDTQYF. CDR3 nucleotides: TGTGCCAGCAGCCAAAGAGCGGGAGGGCTTCTGGATACGCAGTATTTT.

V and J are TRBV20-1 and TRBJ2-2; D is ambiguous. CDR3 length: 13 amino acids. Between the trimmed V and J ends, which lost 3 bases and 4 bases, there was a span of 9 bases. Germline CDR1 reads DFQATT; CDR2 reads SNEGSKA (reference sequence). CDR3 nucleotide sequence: TGCAGTGCTAGTCAGCCAGCCACCGGGGAGCTGTTTTTT. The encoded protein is CSASQPATGELFF.

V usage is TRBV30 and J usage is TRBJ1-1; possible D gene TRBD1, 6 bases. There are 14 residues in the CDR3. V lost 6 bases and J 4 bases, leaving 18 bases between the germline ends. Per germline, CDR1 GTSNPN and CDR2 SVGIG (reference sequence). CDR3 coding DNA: TGTGCCTGCACCACCCGAAAGGGGGGCACTGAAGCTTTCTTT. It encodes CACTTRKGGTEAFF.

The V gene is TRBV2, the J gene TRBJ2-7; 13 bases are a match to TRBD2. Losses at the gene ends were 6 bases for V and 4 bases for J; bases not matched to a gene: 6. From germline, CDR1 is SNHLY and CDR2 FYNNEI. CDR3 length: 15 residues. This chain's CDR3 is CASRPGLAGSYEQYF. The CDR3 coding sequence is TGTGCCAGCAGACCGGGACTAGCGGGATCTTACGAGCAGTACTTC.

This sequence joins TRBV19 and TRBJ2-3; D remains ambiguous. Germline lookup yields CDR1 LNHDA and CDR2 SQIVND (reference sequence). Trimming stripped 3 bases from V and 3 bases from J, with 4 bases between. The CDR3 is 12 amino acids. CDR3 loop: CASSIQTDTQYF. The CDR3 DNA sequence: TGTGCCAGTAGTATCCAGACAGATACGCAGTATTTT.

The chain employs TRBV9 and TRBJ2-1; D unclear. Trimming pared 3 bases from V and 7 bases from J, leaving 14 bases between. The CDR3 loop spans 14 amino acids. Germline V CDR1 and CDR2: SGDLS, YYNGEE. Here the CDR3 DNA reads TGTGCCAGCAGCGAGACGGGTCCCACAAATGAGCAGTTCTTC. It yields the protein CASSETGPTNEQFF.

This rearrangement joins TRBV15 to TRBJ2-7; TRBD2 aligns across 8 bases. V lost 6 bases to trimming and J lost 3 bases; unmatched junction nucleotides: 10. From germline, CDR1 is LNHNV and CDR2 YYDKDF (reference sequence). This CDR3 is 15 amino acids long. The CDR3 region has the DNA TGTGCCACCAGTAACCCGGGACTAGGTTTCTACGAGCAGTACTTC. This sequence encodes CATSNPGLGFYEQYF. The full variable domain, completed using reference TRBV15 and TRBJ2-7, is DAMVIQNPRYQVTQFGKPVTLSCSQTLNHNVMYWYQQKSSQAPKLLFHYYDKDFNNEADTPDNFQSRRPNTSFCFLDIRSPGLGDTAMYLCATSNPGLGFYEQYFGPGTRLTVT.

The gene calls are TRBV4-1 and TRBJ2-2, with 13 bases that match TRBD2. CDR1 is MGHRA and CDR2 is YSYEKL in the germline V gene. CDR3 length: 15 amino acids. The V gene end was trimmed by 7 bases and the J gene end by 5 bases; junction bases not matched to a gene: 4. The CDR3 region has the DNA TGCGCCAGCACCGGACTAGCGGGAGTGACCGGGGAGCTGTTTTTT. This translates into CASTGLAGVTGELFF.

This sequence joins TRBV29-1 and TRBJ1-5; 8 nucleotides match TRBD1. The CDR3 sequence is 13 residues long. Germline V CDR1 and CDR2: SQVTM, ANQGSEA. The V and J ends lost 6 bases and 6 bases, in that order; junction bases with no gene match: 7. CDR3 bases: TGCAGCGTCGAGACAGGGGTAAGTCAGCCCCAGCATTTT. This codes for CSVETGVSQPQHF. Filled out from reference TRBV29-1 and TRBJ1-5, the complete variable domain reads SAVISQKPSRDICQRGTSLTIQCQVDSQVTMMFWYRQQPGQSLTLIATANQGSEATYESGFVIDKFPISRPNLTFSTLTVSNMSPEDSSIYLCSVETGVSQPQHFGDGTRLSIL.

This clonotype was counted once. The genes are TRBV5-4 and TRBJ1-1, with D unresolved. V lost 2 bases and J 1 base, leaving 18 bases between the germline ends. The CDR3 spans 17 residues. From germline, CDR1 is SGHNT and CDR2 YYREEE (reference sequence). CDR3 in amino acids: CASSLGSSTARNTEAFF. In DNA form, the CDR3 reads TGTGCCAGCAGCTTAGGCTCTTCTACAGCCAGGAACACTGAAGCTTTCTTT. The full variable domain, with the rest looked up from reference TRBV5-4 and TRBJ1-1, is ETGVTQSPTHLIKTRGQQVTLRCSSQSGHNTVSWYQQALGQGPQFIFQYYREEENGRGNFPPRFSGLQFPNYSSELNVNALELDDSALYLCASSLGSSTARNTEAFFGQGTRLTVV.